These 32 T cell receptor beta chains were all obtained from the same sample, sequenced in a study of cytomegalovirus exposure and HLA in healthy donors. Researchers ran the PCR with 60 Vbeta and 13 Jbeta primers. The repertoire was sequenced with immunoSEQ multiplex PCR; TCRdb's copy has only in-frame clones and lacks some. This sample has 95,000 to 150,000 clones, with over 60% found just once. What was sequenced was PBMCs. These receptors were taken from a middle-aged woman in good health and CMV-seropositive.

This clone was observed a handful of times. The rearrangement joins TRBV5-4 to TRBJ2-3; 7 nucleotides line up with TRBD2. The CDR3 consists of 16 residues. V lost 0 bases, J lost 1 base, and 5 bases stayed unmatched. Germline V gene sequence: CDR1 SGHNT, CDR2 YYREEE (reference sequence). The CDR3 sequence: CASSLGGRVGTDTQYF. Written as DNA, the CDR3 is TGTGCCAGCAGCTTGGGGGGGAGGGTGGGCACAGATACGCAGTATTTT.

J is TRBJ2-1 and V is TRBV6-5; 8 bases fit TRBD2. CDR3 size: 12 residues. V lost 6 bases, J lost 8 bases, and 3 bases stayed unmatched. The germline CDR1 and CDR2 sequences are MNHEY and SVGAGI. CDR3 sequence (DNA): TGTGCCAGCAGGACTAGCGACGATGAGCAGTTCTTC. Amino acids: CASRTSDDEQFF.

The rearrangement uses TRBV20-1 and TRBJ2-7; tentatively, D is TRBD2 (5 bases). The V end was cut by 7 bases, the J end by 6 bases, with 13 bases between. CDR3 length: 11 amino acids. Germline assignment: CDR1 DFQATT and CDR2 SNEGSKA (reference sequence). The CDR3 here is CSVPRGGEQYF. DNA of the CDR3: TGCAGTGTCCCACGGGGTGGCGAGCAGTACTTC.

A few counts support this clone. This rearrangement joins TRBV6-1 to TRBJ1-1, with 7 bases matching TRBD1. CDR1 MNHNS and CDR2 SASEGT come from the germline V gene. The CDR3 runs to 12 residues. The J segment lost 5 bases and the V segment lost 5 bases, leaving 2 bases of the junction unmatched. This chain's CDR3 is CASSQQGTEAFF. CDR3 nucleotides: TGTGCCAGCAGTCAACAGGGGACTGAAGCTTTCTTT.

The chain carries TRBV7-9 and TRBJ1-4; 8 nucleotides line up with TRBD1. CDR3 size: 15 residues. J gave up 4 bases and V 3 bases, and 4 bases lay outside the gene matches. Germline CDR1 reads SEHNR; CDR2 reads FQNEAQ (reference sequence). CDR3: CASSLDRASNEKLFF. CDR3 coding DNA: TGTGCCAGCAGCTTGGACAGGGCGAGTAATGAAAAACTGTTTTTT.

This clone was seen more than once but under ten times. For the CDR3, the DNA is TGTGCCAGCAGCGGACAGGGGGGTGAAAAACTGTTTTTT. Translation: CASSGQGGEKLFF. The chain carries TRBV6-5 and TRBJ1-4; 10 bases align to TRBD1. The CDR3 is 13 residues long. The V gene end was trimmed by 6 bases and the J gene end by 7 bases; junction bases not matched to a gene: 2. From germline, CDR1 is MNHEY and CDR2 SVGAGI.

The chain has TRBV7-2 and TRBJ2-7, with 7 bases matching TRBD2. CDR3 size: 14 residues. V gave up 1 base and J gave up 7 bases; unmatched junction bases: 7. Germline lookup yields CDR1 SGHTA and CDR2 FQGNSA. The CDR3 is CASSLGTRSREQYF. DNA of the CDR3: TGTGCCAGCAGCTTAGGGACTAGGAGCCGGGAGCAGTACTTC.

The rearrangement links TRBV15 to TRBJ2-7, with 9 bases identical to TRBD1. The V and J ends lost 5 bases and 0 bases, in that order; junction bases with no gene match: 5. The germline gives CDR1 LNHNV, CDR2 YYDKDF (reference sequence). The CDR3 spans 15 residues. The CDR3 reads CATSSRTGVSYEQYF. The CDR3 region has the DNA TGTGCCACCAGCTCGCGGACAGGGGTCTCCTACGAGCAGTACTTC. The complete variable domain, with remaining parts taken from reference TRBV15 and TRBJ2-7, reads DAMVIQNPRYQVTQFGKPVTLSCSQTLNHNVMYWYQQKSSQAPKLLFHYYDKDFNNEADTPDNFQSRRPNTSFCFLDIRSPGLGDTAMYLCATSSRTGVSYEQYFGPGTRLTVT.

The DNA for the CDR3 is TGTGCCATCAGTGAGACTCGACAGTCCTACGAGCAGTACTTC. Encoded protein: CAISETRQSYEQYF. The V and J genes are TRBV10-3 and TRBJ2-7; the D gene is possibly TRBD1 (5 bases). Germline lookup yields CDR1 ENHRY and CDR2 SYGVKD. The CDR3 covers 14 residues. V lost 2 bases and J lost 1, with 9 bases in between.

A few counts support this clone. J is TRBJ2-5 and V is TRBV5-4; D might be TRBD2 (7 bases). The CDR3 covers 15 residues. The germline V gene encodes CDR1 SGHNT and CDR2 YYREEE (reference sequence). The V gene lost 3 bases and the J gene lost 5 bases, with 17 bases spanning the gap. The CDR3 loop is CASSYRTGGGETQYF. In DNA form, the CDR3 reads TGTGCCAGCAGCTACCGGACGGGGGGCGGGGAGACCCAGTACTTC.

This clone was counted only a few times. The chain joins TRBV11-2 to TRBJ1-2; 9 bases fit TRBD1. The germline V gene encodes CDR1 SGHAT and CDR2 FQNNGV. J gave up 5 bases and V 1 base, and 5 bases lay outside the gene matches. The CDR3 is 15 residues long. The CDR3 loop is CASSLAPGTGYGYTF. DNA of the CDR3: TGTGCCAGCAGCTTAGCTCCGGGGACAGGGTATGGCTACACCTTC.

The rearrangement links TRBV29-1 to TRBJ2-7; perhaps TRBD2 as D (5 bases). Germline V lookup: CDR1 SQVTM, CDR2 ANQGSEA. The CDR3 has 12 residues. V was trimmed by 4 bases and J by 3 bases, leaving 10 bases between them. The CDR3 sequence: CSVVRGNYEQYF. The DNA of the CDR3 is TGCAGCGTTGTACGAGGGAACTACGAGCAGTACTTC.

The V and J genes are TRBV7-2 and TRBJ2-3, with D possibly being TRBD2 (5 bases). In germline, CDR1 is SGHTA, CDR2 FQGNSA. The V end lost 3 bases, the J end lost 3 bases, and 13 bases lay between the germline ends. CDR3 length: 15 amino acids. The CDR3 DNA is TGTGCCAGCAGCTTCGGGAACCCGAGGACAGATACGCAGTATTTT. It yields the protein CASSFGNPRTDTQYF.

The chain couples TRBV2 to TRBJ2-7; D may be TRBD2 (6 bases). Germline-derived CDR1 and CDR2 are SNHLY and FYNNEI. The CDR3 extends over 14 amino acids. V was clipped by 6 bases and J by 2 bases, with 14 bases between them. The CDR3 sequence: CASRAGQGAYEQYF. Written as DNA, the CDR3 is TGTGCCAGCAGGGCGGGGCAGGGAGCCTACGAGCAGTACTTC. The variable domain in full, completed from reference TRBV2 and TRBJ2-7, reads EPEVTQTPSHQVTQMGQEVILRCVPISNHLYFYWYRQILGQKVEFLVSFYNNEISEKSEIFDDQFSVERPDGSNFTLKIRSTKLEDSAMYFCASRAGQGAYEQYFGPGTRLTVT.

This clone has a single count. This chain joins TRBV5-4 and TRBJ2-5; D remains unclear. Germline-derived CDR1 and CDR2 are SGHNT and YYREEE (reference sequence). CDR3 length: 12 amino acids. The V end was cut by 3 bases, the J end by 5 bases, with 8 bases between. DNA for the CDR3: TGTGCCAGCAGCTCATACGGGGAGACCCAGTACTTC. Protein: CASSSYGETQYF.

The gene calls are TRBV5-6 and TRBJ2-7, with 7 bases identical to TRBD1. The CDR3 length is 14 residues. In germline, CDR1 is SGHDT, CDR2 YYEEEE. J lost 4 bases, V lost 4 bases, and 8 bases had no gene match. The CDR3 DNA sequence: TGTGCCAGCAGCCGACGACAGGGCCAATACGAGCAGTACTTC. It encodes CASSRRQGQYEQYF.

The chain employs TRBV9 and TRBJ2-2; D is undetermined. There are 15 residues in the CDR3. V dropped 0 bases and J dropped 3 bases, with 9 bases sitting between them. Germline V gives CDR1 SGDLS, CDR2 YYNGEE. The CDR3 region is CASSVDPTHTGELFF. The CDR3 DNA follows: TGTGCCAGCAGCGTAGACCCAACTCACACCGGGGAGCTGTTTTTT. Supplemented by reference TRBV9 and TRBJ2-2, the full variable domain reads DSGVTQTPKHLITATGQRVTLRCSPRSGDLSVYWYQQSLDQGLQFLIQYYNGEERAKGNILERFSAQQFPDLHSELNLSSLELGDSALYFCASSVDPTHTGELFFGEGSRLTVL.

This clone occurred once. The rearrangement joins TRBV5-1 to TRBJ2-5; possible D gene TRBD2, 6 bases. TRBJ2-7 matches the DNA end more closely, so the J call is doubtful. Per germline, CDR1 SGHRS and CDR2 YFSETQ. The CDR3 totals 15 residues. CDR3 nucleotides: TGCGCCAGCAGCTTGGGCGGGGTCCTCTCCTACGAGCAGTACTTC. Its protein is CASSLGGVLSYEQYF.

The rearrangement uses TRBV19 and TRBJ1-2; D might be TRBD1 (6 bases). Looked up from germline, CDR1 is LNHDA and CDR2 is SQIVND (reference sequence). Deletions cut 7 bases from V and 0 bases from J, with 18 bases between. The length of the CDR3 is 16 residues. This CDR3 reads CASTPPPGQTNYGYTF. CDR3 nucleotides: TGTGCCAGTACCCCACCCCCGGGACAAACTAACTATGGCTACACCTTC.

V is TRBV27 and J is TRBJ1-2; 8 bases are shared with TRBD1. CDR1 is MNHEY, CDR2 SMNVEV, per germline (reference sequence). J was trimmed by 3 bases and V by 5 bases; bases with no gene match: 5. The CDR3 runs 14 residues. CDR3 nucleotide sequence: TGTGCCAGCAGTAAACAGGGGGTCGACTATGGCTACACCTTC. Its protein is CASSKQGVDYGYTF.

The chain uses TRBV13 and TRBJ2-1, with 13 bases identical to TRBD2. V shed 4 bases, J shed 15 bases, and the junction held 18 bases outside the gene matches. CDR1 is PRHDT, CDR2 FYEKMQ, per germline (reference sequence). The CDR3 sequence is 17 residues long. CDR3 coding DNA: TGTGCCAGCAGCTCCCTGACTTTGACTAGCGGGGGGTCCCAGGGGTTCTTC. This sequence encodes CASSSLTLTSGGSQGFF. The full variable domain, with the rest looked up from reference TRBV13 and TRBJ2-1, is AAGVIQSPRHLIKEKRETATLKCYPIPRHDTVYWYQQGPGQDPQFLISFYEKMQSDKGSIPDRFSAQQFSDYHSELNMSSLELGDSALYFCASSSLTLTSGGSQGFFGPGTRLTVL.

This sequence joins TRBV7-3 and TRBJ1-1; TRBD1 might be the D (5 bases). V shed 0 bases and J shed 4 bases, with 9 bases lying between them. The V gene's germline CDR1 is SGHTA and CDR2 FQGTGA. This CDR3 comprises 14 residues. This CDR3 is CASSLTSGGTEAFF. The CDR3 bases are TGTGCCAGCAGCTTAACCAGCGGGGGCACTGAAGCTTTCTTT.

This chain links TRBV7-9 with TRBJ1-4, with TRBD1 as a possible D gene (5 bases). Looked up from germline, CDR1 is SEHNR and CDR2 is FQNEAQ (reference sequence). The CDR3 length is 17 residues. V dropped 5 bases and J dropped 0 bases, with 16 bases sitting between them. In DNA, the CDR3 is TGTGCCAGCAGCGTGGGGGGGGAAGCAACAACTAATGAAAAACTGTTTTTT. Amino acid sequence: CASSVGGEATTNEKLFF.

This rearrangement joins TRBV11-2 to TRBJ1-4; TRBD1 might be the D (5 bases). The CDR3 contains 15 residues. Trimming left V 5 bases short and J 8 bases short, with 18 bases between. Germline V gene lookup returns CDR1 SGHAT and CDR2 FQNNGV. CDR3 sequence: CASSPGGAGREKLFF. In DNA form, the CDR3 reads TGTGCCAGCAGCCCGGGAGGCGCAGGGAGGGAAAAACTGTTTTTT.

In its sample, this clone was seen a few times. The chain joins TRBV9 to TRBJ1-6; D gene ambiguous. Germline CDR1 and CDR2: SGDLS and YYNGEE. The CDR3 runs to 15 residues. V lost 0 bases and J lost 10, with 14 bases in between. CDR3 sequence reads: CASSVDHGVGSPLHF. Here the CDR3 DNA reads TGTGCCAGCAGCGTAGATCACGGGGTTGGGTCACCCCTCCACTTT.

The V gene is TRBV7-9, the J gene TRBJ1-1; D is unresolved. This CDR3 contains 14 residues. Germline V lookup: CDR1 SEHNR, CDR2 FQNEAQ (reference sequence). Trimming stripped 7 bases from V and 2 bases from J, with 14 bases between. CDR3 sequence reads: CASNPDSGNTEAFF. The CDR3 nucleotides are TGTGCCAGCAACCCTGACTCGGGTAACACTGAAGCTTTCTTT.

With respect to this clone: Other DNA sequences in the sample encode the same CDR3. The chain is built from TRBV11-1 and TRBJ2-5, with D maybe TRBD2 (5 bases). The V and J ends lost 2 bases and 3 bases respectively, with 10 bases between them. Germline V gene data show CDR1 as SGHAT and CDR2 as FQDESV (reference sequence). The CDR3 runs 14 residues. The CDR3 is CASSLMSGEETQYF. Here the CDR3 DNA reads TGTGCCAGCAGCTTAATGTCCGGGGAAGAGACCCAGTACTTC.

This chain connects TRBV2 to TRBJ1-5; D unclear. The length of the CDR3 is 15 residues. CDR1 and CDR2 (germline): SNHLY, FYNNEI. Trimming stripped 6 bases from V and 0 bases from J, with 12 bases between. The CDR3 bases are TGTGCCAGCAGCGGCCCAGGAGGTAGCAATCAGCCCCAGCATTTT. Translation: CASSGPGGSNQPQHF.

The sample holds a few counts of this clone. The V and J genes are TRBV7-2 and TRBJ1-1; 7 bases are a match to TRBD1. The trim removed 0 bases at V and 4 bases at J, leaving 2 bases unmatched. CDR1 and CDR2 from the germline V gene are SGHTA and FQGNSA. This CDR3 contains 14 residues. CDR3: CASSLASGGTEAFF. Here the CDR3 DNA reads TGTGCCAGCAGCTTAGCGTCAGGGGGCACTGAAGCTTTCTTT. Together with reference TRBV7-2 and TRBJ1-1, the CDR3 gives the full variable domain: GAGVSQSPSNKVTEKGKDVELRCDPISGHTALYWYRQSLGQGLEFLIYFQGNSAPDKSGLPSDRFSAERTGGSVSTLTIQRTQQEDSAVYLCASSLASGGTEAFFGQGTRLTVV.

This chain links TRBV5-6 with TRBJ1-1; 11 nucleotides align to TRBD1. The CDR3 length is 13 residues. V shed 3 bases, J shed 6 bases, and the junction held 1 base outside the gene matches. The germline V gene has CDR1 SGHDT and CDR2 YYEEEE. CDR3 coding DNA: TGTGCCAGCAGCTGGACAGGGGGCCCTGAAGCTTTCTTT. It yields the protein CASSWTGGPEAFF.

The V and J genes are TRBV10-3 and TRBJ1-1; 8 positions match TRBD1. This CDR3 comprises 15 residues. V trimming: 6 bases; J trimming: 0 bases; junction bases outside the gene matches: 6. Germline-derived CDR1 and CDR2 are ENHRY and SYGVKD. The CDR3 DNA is TGTGCCATCAGGGGGACAGGCGGAATGAACACTGAAGCTTTCTTT. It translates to CAIRGTGGMNTEAFF.

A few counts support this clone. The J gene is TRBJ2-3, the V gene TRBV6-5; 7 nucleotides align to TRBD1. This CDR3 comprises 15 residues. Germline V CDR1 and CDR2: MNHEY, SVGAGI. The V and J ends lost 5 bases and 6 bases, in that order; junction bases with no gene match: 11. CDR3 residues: CASSAGGQGVDTQYF. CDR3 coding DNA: TGTGCCAGCAGTGCCGGCGGGCAGGGGGTCGATACGCAGTATTTT.